This T cell receptor (beta chain) came from a study of T cells in Graves' hyperthyroidism and ophthalmopathy (dated by TCRdb to the late 2010s). Broadly, across the study: Peripheral blood was sampled at the time of initial diagnosis, prior to any treatment. To identify distinguishing TCR V-J signatures, a discovery cohort of 90 to 100 patients was used, comprising 43 with Graves' ophthalmopathy and 57 with stable Graves' hyperthyroidism. An independent validation cohort of some 18 hyperthyroidism patients and about 15 patients who later progressed to ophthalmopathy tested prospective prediction of ophthalmopathy. The roughly 100 discovery patients were randomly divided into training and test sets at a 7:3 ratio. The study also compared thyroid tissue and blood T-cell repertoires from five or six Graves' hyperthyroidism patients. Following sampling, methimazole starting at 30 mg daily was given to hyperthyroidism patients, and high-dose intravenous methylprednisolone was given to ophthalmopathy patients. The paper describes TCR Vbeta CDR3 sequencing of 140 or so peripheral blood samples, made up of approximately 40 ophthalmopathy patients, some 80 hyperthyroidism patients and 17 progressor patients.

Of note for this clonotype: Its recognized antigen is unknown. No clone much larger than this one lies a single base away; base qualities are absent.

TCR beta CDR3 regions were amplified from RNA transcripts. The TCR CDR3 was subjected to a first round of RT-PCR using the HTBI primer set and the Qiagen OneStep RT-PCR kit. Libraries were constructed in a second round of multiplex PCR, after which size selection and purification were carried out. Libraries were sequenced paired-end with 100 bp reads on an Illumina HiSeq2000. In the authors' own workflow: SOAPnuke was used to process the raw data, throwing out any read that contained adapters or uncalled bases, had a mean Phred below 15, or lacked an exact constant-primer or identifier match. High-quality paired reads were merged with COPE v1.2.5, and unique nucleotide sequences were defined as clonotypes. Clonotypes were aligned to IMGT TRBV, TRBD and TRBJ reference segments using MiTCR v1.1. The analysis included only V-J combinations with a frequency above 0.0001, which together covered around 99% of the repertoires. A TCS score was defined as the ratio between F50 (clonal expansion) and ExV (chaos), using BLOSUM62-based TCRdist between CDR3 peptides within each V-J. Welch's t-statistics and random forest reduced roughly 540 V-J features to roughly 13, which were used in a naive Bayes classifier (R e1071). TCRdb redid the processing of the public reads, applying fastp at Q25 and MiXCR, and retained in-frame beta chains. Every CDR3 protein is listed once, alongside the most common genes and DNA of its rows. These V and J calls rely on TCRdb rather than the paper's analysis. This sample lists approximately 400,000 distinct CDR3 sequences; roughly 14% were detected once. The ten top clones hold under 25% of the sample.

What the research found in general, with its limitations: Most expanded thyroid clonotypes (frequency above 0.001) were also detected in blood, suggesting blood repertoires may reflect thyroid immune responses. During validation, the model predicted progression to ophthalmopathy a median of about 6.3 months ahead of onset, with around 70% sensitivity and around 72% specificity. No statistical method was used to fix the sample size in advance, and group allocation was not hidden from the investigators. Ophthalmopathy was separated from stable hyperthyroidism by a 13 V-J signature model, with 85% to 90% sensitivity and just over 81% specificity obtained in cross-validation and 80%/75% obtained in testing.

Hyperthyroidism patients were newly diagnosed, had a disease duration of under 2 months, and were aged 18 to 65 years. Exclusion was applied to patients with uncontrolled infections, other autoimmune diseases, pregnancy or lactation. Clinical symptoms, serum thyroxine and TRAb, thyroid ultrasound, and orbital computed tomography formed the basis for the diagnoses. For progressor patients, blood was drawn at the first diagnosis of hyperthyroidism, before any ophthalmopathy symptoms had appeared. Ficoll-Paque density gradient centrifugation was used to isolate PBMCs from around 10 ml of fresh peripheral blood. Progressor patients were initially diagnosed with Graves' hyperthyroidism and developed ophthalmopathy during follow-up. Trizol reagent was used to extract total RNA, and RNA quality was then checked on an Agilent 2100 Bioanalyzer. Compared with germline, V lacks 6 bases and J lacks 2 bases; bases without a gene match: 3. Its CDR3 holds 13 amino acids, cysteine through phenylalanine. The kept DNA is CDR3 alone, 39 bases in frame from the first base.

Material for sequencing was blood. The chain links TRBV12-3 or TRBV12-4 with TRBJ1-2, with TRBD1 matching 7 junction bases. This TCR was sampled from a man under 40 with Graves' hyperthyroidism that later progressed to Graves' ophthalmopathy. The CDR3 reads as follows: CASRPDRNYGYTF. The nucleotide sequence is given as TGTGCCAGCAGACCGGACAGGAACTATGGCTACACCTTC.